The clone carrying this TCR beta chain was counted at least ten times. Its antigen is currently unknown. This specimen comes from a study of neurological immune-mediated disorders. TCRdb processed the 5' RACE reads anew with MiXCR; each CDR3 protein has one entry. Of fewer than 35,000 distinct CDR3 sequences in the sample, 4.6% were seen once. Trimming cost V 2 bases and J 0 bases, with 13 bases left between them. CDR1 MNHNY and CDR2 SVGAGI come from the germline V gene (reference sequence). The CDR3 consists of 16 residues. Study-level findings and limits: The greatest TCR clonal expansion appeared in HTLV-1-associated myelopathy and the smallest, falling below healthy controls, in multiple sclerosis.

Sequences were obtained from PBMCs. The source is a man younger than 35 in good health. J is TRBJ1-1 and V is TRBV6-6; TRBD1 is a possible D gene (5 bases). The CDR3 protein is CASSYGAQPVNTEAFF. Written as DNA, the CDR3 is TGTGCCAGCAGTTACGGGGCACAACCTGTGAACACTGAAGCTTTCTTT.